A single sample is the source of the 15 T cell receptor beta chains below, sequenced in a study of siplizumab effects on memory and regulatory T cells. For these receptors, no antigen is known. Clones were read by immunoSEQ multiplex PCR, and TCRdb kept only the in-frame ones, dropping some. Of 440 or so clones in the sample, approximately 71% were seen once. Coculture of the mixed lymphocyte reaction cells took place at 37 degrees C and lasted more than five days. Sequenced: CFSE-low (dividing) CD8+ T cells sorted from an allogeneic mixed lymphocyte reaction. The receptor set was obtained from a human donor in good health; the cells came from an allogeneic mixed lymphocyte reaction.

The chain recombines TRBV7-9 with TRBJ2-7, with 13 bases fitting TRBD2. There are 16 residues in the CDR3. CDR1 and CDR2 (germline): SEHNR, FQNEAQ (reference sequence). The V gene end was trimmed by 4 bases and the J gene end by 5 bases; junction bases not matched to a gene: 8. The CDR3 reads CASSSPSTSGRHEQYF. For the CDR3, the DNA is TGTGCCAGCAGCTCCCCTTCGACTAGCGGGAGGCACGAGCAGTACTTC.

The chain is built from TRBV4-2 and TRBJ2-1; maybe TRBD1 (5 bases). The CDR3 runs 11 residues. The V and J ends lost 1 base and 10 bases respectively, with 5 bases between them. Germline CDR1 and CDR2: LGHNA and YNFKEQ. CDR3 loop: CASSQGTEQFF. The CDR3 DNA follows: TGTGCCAGCAGCCAAGGGACAGAGCAGTTCTTC.

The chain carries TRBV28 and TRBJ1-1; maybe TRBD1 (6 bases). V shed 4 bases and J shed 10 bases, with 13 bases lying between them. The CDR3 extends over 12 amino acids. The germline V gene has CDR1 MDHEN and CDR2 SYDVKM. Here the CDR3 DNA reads TGTGCCAGCAGTTCACTCGGGGGCTTAGCTTTCTTT. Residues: CASSSLGGLAFF.

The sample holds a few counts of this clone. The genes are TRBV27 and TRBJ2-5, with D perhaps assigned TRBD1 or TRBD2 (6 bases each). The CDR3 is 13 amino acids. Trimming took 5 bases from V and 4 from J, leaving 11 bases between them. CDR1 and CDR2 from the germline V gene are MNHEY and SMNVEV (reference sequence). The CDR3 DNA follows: TGTGCCAGCAGTGCGAGGGGGGTAGAGACCCAGTACTTC. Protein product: CASSARGVETQYF.

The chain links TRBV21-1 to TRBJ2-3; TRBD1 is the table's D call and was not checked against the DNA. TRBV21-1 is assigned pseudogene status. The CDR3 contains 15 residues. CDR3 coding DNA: TGTGCCAGCAGGACCCGGGACAGGGTCACAGATACGCAGTATTTT. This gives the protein CASRTRDRVTDTQYF.

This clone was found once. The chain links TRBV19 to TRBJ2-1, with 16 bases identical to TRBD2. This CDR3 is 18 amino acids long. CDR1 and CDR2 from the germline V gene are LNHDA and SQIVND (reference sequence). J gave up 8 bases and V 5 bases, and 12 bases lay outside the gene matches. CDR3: CASSLISGGLAGGDEQFF. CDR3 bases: TGTGCCAGTAGTCTGATCTCGGGGGGACTAGCGGGAGGGGATGAGCAGTTCTTC. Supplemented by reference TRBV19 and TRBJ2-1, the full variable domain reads DGGITQSPKYLFRKEGQNVTLSCEQNLNHDAMYWYRQDPGQGLRLIYYSQIVNDFQKGDIAEGYSVSREKKESFPLTVTSAQKNPTAFYLCASSLISGGLAGGDEQFFGPGTRLTVL.

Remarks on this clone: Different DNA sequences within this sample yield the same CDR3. The CDR3 reads CASSVGQGAYEQYF. CDR3 nucleotides: TGTGCCAGCAGCGTCGGACAGGGTGCGTACGAGCAGTACTTC. The V call is TRBV9, the J call TRBJ2-7, with 8 bases that match TRBD1. Germline V gene lookup returns CDR1 SGDLS and CDR2 YYNGEE. V shed 2 bases and J 4 bases; nucleotides not matched to a gene: 5. CDR3 length: 14 amino acids.

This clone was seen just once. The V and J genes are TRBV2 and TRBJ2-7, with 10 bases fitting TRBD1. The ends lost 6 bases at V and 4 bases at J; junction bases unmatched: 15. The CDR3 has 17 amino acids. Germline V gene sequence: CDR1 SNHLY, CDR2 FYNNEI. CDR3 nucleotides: TGTGCCAGCAGGGCCGTTGTGACAGGGGGCGCGGTATACGAGCAGTACTTC. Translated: CASRAVVTGGAVYEQYF.

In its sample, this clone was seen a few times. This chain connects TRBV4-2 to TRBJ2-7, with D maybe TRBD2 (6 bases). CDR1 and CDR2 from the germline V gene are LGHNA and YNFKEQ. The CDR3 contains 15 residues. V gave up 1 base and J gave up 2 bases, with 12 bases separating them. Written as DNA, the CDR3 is TGTGCCAGCAGCCAAGCGATAGCGGAGACCTACGAGCAGTACTTC. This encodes CASSQAIAETYEQYF.

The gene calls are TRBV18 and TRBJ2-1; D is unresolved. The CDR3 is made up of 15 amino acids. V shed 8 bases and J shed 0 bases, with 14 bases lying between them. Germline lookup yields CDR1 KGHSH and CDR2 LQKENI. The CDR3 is CASRHLQSSYNEQFF. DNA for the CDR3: TGTGCCAGCCGTCACCTACAGTCCTCCTACAATGAGCAGTTCTTC.

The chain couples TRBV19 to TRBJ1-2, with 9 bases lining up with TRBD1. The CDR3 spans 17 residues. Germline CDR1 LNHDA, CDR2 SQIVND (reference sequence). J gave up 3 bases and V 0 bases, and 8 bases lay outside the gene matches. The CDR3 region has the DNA TGTGCCAGTAGTATAGATCCGGGACAGGGATCATACTATGGCTACACCTTC. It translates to CASSIDPGQGSYYGYTF.

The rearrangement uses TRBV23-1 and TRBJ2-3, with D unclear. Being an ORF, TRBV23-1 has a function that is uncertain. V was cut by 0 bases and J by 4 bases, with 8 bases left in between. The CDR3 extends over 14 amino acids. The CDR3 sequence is CASSQSRFADTQYF. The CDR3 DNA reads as TGCGCCAGCAGTCAATCCCGTTTCGCAGATACGCAGTATTTT.

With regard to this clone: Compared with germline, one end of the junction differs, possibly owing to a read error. CDR3 bases: TGTGCTAGCAGCCTGGGAGATACAAGATTCAATGAGCAGTTCTTC. It encodes CASSLGDTRFNEQFF. The rearrangement joins TRBV7-7 to TRBJ2-1; weak D call: TRBD2 (5 bases). The length of the CDR3 is 15 residues. Germline V gene sequence: CDR1 SSHAT, CDR2 FNYEAQ (reference sequence).

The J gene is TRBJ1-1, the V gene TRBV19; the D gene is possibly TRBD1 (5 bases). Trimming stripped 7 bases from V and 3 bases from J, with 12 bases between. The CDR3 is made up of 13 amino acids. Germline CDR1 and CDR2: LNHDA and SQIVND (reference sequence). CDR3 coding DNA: TGTGCCAGTACCATGGGGGGTTACACTGAAGCTTTCTTT. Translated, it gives CASTMGGYTEAFF.

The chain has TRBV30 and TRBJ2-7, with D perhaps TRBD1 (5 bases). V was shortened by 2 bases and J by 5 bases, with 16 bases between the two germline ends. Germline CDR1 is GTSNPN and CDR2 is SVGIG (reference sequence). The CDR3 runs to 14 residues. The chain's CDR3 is CAWSSIVPGHEQYF. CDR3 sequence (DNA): TGTGCCTGGAGTAGCATTGTCCCAGGGCACGAGCAGTACTTC.